A selection of T cell receptor beta chains follows, all from one sample in a study of cytotoxic CD8 clonotypes in ibrutinib-treated CLL. Method: immunoSEQ multiplex PCR; TCRdb's copy keeps in-frame clones and lacks some. Of some 290,000 clones listed, about 80% were seen once; the top ten hold 5.5% to 8%. The sequencing here drew on PBMCs, taken before ibrutinib treatment. These receptors were collected from a human donor with chronic lymphocytic leukemia. CDR3s include the opening cysteine and the closing phenylalanine or tryptophan. A D gene is named only where the DNA matches it firmly. Size values are once, few and many counts, or a class for expanded clones, and some rows have none.

TGTGCCAGCAGCAGGGGACAAGTCTACGAGCAGTACTTC CASSRGQVYEQYF NA NA TRBJ2-7 TRBV5-4
TGTGCCAGCAGTCCGTTAGGAGGGATCTATGGCTACACCTTC CASSPLGGIYGYTF NA NA TRBJ1-2 TRBV7-2
TGTGCCAGCAGTGAACAGGGGGCCACCGTGGGCTACACCTTC CASSEQGATVGYTF TRBD1 few TRBJ1-2 TRBV2
TGTGCCAGCAGCTTAAGATCCCCTAGCGCACCTAGCACAGATACGCAGTATTTT CASSLRSPSAPSTDTQYF NA NA TRBJ2-3 TRBV7-3
TGTGCCAGCAGCTTCAGGGCTCTGAACACTGAAGCTTTCTTT CASSFRALNTEAFF NA NA TRBJ1-1 TRBV13
TGTGCCAGCAGTGGAATTGTGTACACTGAAGCTTTCTTT CASSGIVYTEAFF NA NA TRBJ1-1 TRBV6-1
TGTGCCAGCAGTTTATCGTGGACCAACGTCCTGACTTTC CASSLSWTNVLTF NA NA TRBJ2-6 TRBV27
TGCAGCGTCGGGGGACAGTCCCTTCAAGAGACCCAGTACTTC CSVGGQSLQETQYF NA few TRBJ2-5 TRBV29-1
TGTGCCAGCTCACCACCGGCGGGAACGCAGTCGCTTAGGGAAAAACTGTTTTTT CASSPPAGTQSLREKLFF NA NA TRBJ1-4 TRBV18
TGCAGCGCTGGGGGCCGAGGGCAGCCCCAGCATTTT CSAGGRGQPQHF NA NA TRBJ1-5 TRBV29-1
TGTGCCAGCCGGCTCCGATGGGAACAGCCCCAGCATTTT CASRLRWEQPQHF NA NA TRBJ1-5 TRBV2
TGTGCCAGCAGCCTAAGGACAGGGGCGAATCAGCCCCAGCATTTT CASSLRTGANQPQHF TRBD1 NA TRBJ1-5 TRBV11-2
TGTGCCACCAGCAGAGATACAGGGACACGGTCGCATGGCTACACCTTC CATSRDTGTRSHGYTF NA NA TRBJ1-2 TRBV15
TGCAGCGCGGGTTCGGGAGAGAGGGGACAGTACTTC CSAGSGERGQYF NA NA TRBJ2-7 TRBV29-1
TGTGCCAGCACCAAATATGGACTAGCGGAAGGCAACAATGAGCAGTTCTTC CASTKYGLAEGNNEQFF TRBD2 few TRBJ2-1 TRBV7-9
TGTGCCAGCATCCTCTTCCGGGACAGCAGCCGCTACGAGCAGTACTTC CASILFRDSSRYEQYF TRBD1 NA TRBJ2-7 TRBV28
TGTGCCTGGAGTGTACAAGCGGGAAGCACAGATACGCAGTATTTT CAWSVQAGSTDTQYF TRBD2 NA TRBJ2-3 TRBV30
TGTGCCAGCAGCTTAGCCGGGAACACCGGGGAGCTGTTTTTT CASSLAGNTGELFF NA NA TRBJ2-2 TRBV7-2
TGTGCCAGCAGCTATTACGGGACAGCCTATGGCTACACCTTC CASSYYGTAYGYTF TRBD1 NA TRBJ1-2 TRBV7-2
TGTGCCAGCAGCCTTACTTCCGAGGGCAATCAGCCCCAGCATTTT CASSLTSEGNQPQHF NA NA TRBJ1-5 TRBV6-4
TGTGCCAGCAGCTTGGGATTCGTCACCGGGGAGCTGTTTTTT CASSLGFVTGELFF NA once TRBJ2-2 TRBV11-3
TGCAGCGTTGAATTAGGCCTGAACACTGAAGCTTTCTTT CSVELGLNTEAFF NA NA TRBJ1-1 TRBV29-1
TGTGCCAGTAGTCCTGAAGCAGGGACAGGGTCGTCAACCGGGGAGCTGTTTTTT CASSPEAGTGSSTGELFF TRBD1 few TRBJ2-2 TRBV19
TGTGCCAGCTCACCAGGTGGGATTGAGGAGTATGGCTACACCTTC CASSPGGIEEYGYTF NA NA TRBJ1-2 TRBV18
TGTGCCACCAGCCCTAGAGAAAAACTGTTTTTT CATSPREKLFF NA NA TRBJ1-4 TRBV28
TGTGCCAGCAGCCCGGGGATACTCACCGGGGAGCTGTTTTTT CASSPGILTGELFF NA few TRBJ2-2 TRBV7-2
TGCAGCGTTGCGGCTGGAGGGTTTAGAGGCACTGAAGCTTTCTTT CSVAAGGFRGTEAFF NA NA TRBJ1-1 TRBV29-1
TGTGCCAGCAGCTCACCCCAGGGTCGGGATACTGAAGCTTTCTTT CASSSPQGRDTEAFF NA NA TRBJ1-1 TRBV7-9
TGTGCCAGCAGCCCGGGGGCGGACAATCAGCCCCAGCATTTT CASSPGADNQPQHF NA once TRBJ1-5 TRBV7-8
TGCGCCAGCAGCTCCATGACAGGGGAGGAGACCCAGTACTTC CASSSMTGEETQYF TRBD1 NA TRBJ2-5 TRBV5-1
TGTGCCAGCAGCTTGGATGGGACTAGCGAGGAGCAGTACTTC CASSLDGTSEEQYF TRBD2 NA TRBJ2-7 TRBV5-4
TGTGCCAGCAGTTTATCCGGGACGCTGGATAATGAAAAACTGTTTTTT CASSLSGTLDNEKLFF NA once TRBJ1-4 TRBV27
TGTGCCAGCAGCCGGGACAGGGCCGACTACTACGAGCAGTACTTC CASSRDRADYYEQYF TRBD1 NA TRBJ2-7 TRBV11-2
TGTGCCAGCAGCTTAAGGGGTCCGGATACGCAGTATTTT CASSLRGPDTQYF NA NA TRBJ2-3 TRBV7-3
TGCGCCAGCAGTCAATCCGCACAGGGGGCATCGGAGACCCAGTACTTC CASSQSAQGASETQYF TRBD1 NA TRBJ2-5 TRBV23-1
TGTGCCAGCAGCCCTTGGGGGCAGGGCGGCACAGATACGCAGTATTTT CASSPWGQGGTDTQYF NA NA TRBJ2-3 TRBV7-2
TGTGCCAGCAGCTTAAGGAGAGCAGGGGGCTGGGACGAGCAGTACTTC CASSLRRAGGWDEQYF TRBD1 NA TRBJ2-7 TRBV7-3
TGTGCCAGTAGTCCCACGGGGACTAGGTCCAGACAGGAGCAGTTCTTC CASSPTGTRSRQEQFF TRBD2 NA TRBJ2-1 TRBV19